The 8 T cell receptor beta chains in this list originate from one sample, sequenced in a study of control samples from healthy donors and cancer patients. TCRdb keeps only in-frame clones here, not all; method: immunoSEQ multiplex PCR. The data show tens of thousands of clones, more than 85% seen once. The sequencing input was blood. The receptors here all came from a woman aged 45 to 65 in good health.

V gene TRBV3-1 (or the pseudogene TRBV3-2) combines with J gene TRBJ2-7, with 10 bases fitting TRBD2. The CDR3 sequence is 16 residues long. Looked up from germline, CDR1 is LGHDT and CDR2 is YNNKEL (reference sequence). V lost 4 bases to trimming and J lost 5 bases; unmatched junction nucleotides: 11. This chain's CDR3 is CASSPSSSGRTHEQYF. CDR3 nucleotides: TGTGCCAGCAGCCCCTCATCTAGCGGGAGAACCCACGAGCAGTACTTC.

The V gene is TRBV4-1, the J gene TRBJ1-3, with D unresolved. V was clipped by 1 base and J by 4 bases, with 2 bases between them. CDR1 and CDR2 (germline): MGHRA, YSYEKL. The CDR3 covers 12 residues. CDR3 amino acids: CASSQVGNTIYF. Here the CDR3 DNA reads TGCGCCAGCAGCCAAGTGGGAAACACCATATATTTT.

The chain uses TRBV30 and TRBJ1-4; 7 bases line up with TRBD1. The germline gives CDR1 GTSNPN, CDR2 SVGIG (reference sequence). J gave up 4 bases and V 4 bases, and 9 bases lay outside the gene matches. The CDR3 runs to 15 residues. The chain's CDR3 is CAWTGTVFLNEKLFF. CDR3 nucleotide sequence: TGTGCCTGGACCGGGACAGTCTTCCTTAATGAAAAACTGTTTTTT.

The V call is TRBV6-4, the J call TRBJ2-5; 16 bases agree with TRBD2. The CDR3 loop spans 16 amino acids. Germline CDR1 is MRHNA and CDR2 is SNTAGT. The trim removed 0 bases at V and 7 bases at J, leaving 2 bases unmatched. CDR3 DNA: TGTGCCAGCAGTGACTCGGGGACTAGCGGGAGGGGGACCCAGTACTTC. The encoded protein is CASSDSGTSGRGTQYF.

This clone was observed a single time. The chain couples TRBV25-1 to TRBJ1-2; the D gene is possibly TRBD1 (6 bases). The CDR3 contains 14 residues. Trimming left V 0 bases short and J 6 bases short, with 11 bases between. Germline CDR1 MGHDK, CDR2 SYGVNS. The CDR3 here is CASSEYIGGNGYTF. The CDR3 DNA follows: TGTGCCAGCAGTGAATACATAGGGGGAAATGGCTACACCTTC.

The V gene is TRBV25-1, the J gene TRBJ2-3; D might be TRBD1 (7 bases). Trimming cost V 8 bases and J 6 bases, with 21 bases left between them. CDR1 is MGHDK, CDR2 SYGVNS, per germline. CDR3 length: 15 amino acids. CDR3 sequence reads: CASGPGSLRGDTQYF. CDR3 bases: TGTGCCAGCGGTCCCGGGAGCCTCAGGGGGGATACGCAGTATTTT. Complete variable domain (other parts from reference TRBV25-1 and TRBJ2-3): EADIYQTPRYLVIGTGKKITLECSQTMGHDKMYWYQQDPGMELHLIHYSYGVNSTEKGDLSSESTVSRIRTEHFPLTLESARPSHTSQYLCASGPGSLRGDTQYFGPGTRLTVL.

V gene TRBV5-1 combines with J gene TRBJ2-1; a weak D match, TRBD2 (6 bases). With 0 bases removed from V and 5 bases from J, the gap between germline ends came to 15 bases. The CDR3 spans 16 residues. Per germline, CDR1 SGHRS and CDR2 YFSETQ. The CDR3 DNA sequence: TGCGCCAGCAGCTTGGTTGGCGGACTAAGGGACAATGAGCAGTTCTTC. It translates to CASSLVGGLRDNEQFF.

V usage is TRBV18 and J usage is TRBJ2-7; 7 bases map to TRBD2. V shed 2 bases, J shed 1 base, and the junction held 8 bases outside the gene matches. The germline gives CDR1 KGHSH, CDR2 LQKENI. This CDR3 has 16 residues. CDR3: CASSPVLTSHSYEQYF. Here the CDR3 DNA reads TGTGCCAGCTCACCAGTGTTGACTAGCCATTCCTACGAGCAGTACTTC.